Sequencing of this TCR beta chain was carried out in a study of blood T cell repertoires in COVID-19 (dated by TCRdb to 2019 to 2021). In the study overall: Collaborator samples came from the United States, Italy and Spain and covered acute and convalescent phases of COVID-19. The prospective study material was composed of cDNA or gDNA derived from T cells, B-cell-depleted T cells, or PBMCs. Where HLA class I and class II types were available, the types were taken from metadata supplied by the sample provider, not from assay-based typing. Nearly every sample came with metadata listing a de-identified subject ID, COVID-19 status, age in years and sex. Deeply sampled blood TCRbeta repertoires from subjects exposed to, actively infected with, or recovered from COVID-19 were included in the dataset. The repertoires were released in a freely available public database intended as a resource for research on the immune response to SARS-CoV-2. The samples were drawn from the first 160 participants of the ongoing ImmuneRACE study and from some 1,300 subjects provided by 6 global collaborators.

Its CDR3 holds 14 amino acids, cysteine through phenylalanine. This entry keeps only the CDR3 DNA: 42 bases, framed from base 1. The germline V end is reduced by 7 bases and the J end by 5 bases; junction bases left unmatched: 6. As encoded in the germline V gene, CDR1 is MNHEY while CDR2 is SVGAGI. TCRbeta CDR3 regions were amplified from genomic DNA by means of the immunoSEQ Assay, a bias-controlled multiplex PCR. From the authors' description of their analysis: The number of nucleated cells in each sample was estimated from the amplification of reference gene primers within the assay. Sequence reads were collapsed and filtered to measure the absolute abundance of every unique TCRbeta CDR3 rearrangement. For each sample, productive Simpson clonality was calculated as the square root of Simpson's diversity index over productive rearrangements. TCRdb retrieved this table from immuneACCESS and kept in-frame rearrangements only. Not all clones are present; in checked studies, unresolved V genes account for under half, and no reason is known for the remainder. That table supplies the V and J calls and clone size; D and trimming were determined from the DNA. Across this sample there are roughly 49,000 clones, with more than 80% seen only once. The ten top clones hold about 1% of the sample.

Study-wide conclusions, independent of this receptor: The quantity of clinical and demographic metadata differed by source and by participant and was supplied without curation.

A remark on this clone: The clone's antigen remains unknown. No base quality values were provided; no much bigger clone lies one nucleotide off.

One collaborating source in Seattle enrolled patients while the patients were actively infected and followed the patients over time throughout the course of disease. The collaborating institutions used their own protocols to collect whole blood in K2EDTA tubes. For TCRbeta analysis, collaborator samples were shipped as frozen whole blood, as isolated PBMCs, or as DNA extracted from either sample type. Recombination joined TRBV6-5 with TRBJ2-3, with 10 middle bases fitting TRBD2. The clonotype was recovered from a man aged 60 to 75 with COVID-19, enrolled during active disease. Sequenced sample: peripheral blood. The CDR3 region has the sequence CASKSGGAGDTQYF. In nucleotides, the sequence is TGTGCCAGCAAGAGCGGGGGGGCCGGAGATACGCAGTATTTT.